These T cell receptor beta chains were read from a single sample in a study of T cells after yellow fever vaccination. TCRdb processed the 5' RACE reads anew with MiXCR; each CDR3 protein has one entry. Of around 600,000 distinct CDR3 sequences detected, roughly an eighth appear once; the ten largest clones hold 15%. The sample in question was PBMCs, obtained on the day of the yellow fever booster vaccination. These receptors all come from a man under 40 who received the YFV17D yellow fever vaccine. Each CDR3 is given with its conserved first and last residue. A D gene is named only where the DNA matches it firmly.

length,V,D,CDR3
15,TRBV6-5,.,CASSYDPGASYEQYF
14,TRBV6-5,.,CASSYPWNTGELFF
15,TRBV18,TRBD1,CASSPPGQGNNEQFF
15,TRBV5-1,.,CASSLEYGSTGELFF
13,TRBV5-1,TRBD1,CASSNDRADTQYF
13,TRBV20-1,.,CSASTVGNQPQHF
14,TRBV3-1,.,CASRRDGKNEKLFF
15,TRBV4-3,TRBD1,CASSQSGTGNYEQYF
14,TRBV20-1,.,CSASFGGTQETQYF
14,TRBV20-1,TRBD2,CSASRGLAHNEQFF
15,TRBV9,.,CASSVAGAIQETQYF
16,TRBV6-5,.,CASSYSAGSVIYEQYF
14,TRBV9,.,CASSVSTEQETQYF
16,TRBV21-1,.,CASSKFGDRGSGELFF
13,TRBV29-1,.,CSALSSAKNIQYF
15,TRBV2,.,CASSEVQGWDNEQFF
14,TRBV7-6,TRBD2,CASSSTSGSGEQYF
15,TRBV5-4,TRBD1,CASSYRTGEGDEQFF
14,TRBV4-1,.,CASSQVGRLAEAFF
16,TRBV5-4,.,CASSPTPGGSNQPQHF
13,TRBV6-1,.,CASTDPGANVLTF
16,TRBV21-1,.,CASSQGDRESTGELFF
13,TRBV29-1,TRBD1,CSVAETGVQPQHF
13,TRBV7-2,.,CASSPRHAGKAFF
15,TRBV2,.,CASTLSPGGTYEQYF
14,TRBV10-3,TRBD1,CAISETGGNYGYTF
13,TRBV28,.,CASSPRAPETQYF
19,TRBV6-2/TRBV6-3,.,CASSYPPKDPGFSNQPQHF